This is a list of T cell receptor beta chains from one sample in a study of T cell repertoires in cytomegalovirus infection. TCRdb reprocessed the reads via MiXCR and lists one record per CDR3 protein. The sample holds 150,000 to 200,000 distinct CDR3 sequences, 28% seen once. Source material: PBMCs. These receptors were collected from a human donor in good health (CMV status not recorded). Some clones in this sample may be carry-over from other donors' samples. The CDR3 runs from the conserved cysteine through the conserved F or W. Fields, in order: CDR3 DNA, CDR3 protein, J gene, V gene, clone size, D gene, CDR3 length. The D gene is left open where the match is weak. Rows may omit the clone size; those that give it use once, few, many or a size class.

DNA: TGTGCCATCAGACTCAACAGGGGAGGAACCTACGAGCAGTACTTC; CDR3: CAIRLNRGGTYEQYF; J: TRBJ2-7; V: TRBV10-3; size: few; D: -; length: 15
DNA: TGTGCCAGCAGCTGGACAGAGAAAAGCAGTACTGAAGCTTTCTTT; CDR3: CASSWTEKSSTEAFF; J: TRBJ1-1; V: TRBV11-2; size: -; D: -; length: 15
DNA: TGTGCCAGCAGCTTAGCGGGGGACAGCCTACGTCTCGGCTATGGCTACACCTTC; CDR3: CASSLAGDSLRLGYGYTF; J: TRBJ1-2; V: TRBV7-9; size: few; D: TRBD1; length: 18
DNA: TGTGCTAGTGGTTTCCCATCAGCCGGGGCGCAGACCCAGTACTTC; CDR3: CASGFPSAGAQTQYF; J: TRBJ2-5; V: TRBV12-5; size: -; D: -; length: 15
DNA: TGTGCCAGCAGGGACCCCAGTGGGGCCAACTACGAGCAGTACTTC; CDR3: CASRDPSGANYEQYF; J: TRBJ2-7; V: TRBV2; size: -; D: -; length: 15
DNA: TGTGCCAGCTCTGAAGGGTCCGGAAACACCATATATTTT; CDR3: CASSEGSGNTIYF; J: TRBJ1-3; V: TRBV28; size: few; D: -; length: 13
DNA: TGTGCCAGTGGGCACCTACTTAATGAAAAACTGTTTTTT; CDR3: CASGHLLNEKLFF; J: TRBJ1-4; V: TRBV7-6; size: few; D: -; length: 13
DNA: TGTGCCAGCAGCTTAGGCAGGGGAGGCAATGAGCAGTTCTTC; CDR3: CASSLGRGGNEQFF; J: TRBJ2-1; V: TRBV11-3; size: -; D: -; length: 14
DNA: TGTGCCAGCAGCTTTCAGGGTCTCGGGATCGGGGAGCTGTTTTTT; CDR3: CASSFQGLGIGELFF; J: TRBJ2-2; V: TRBV5-8; size: -; D: -; length: 15
DNA: TGTGCTAGTGGGGCGGGGAACTATGGCTACACCTTC; CDR3: CASGAGNYGYTF; J: TRBJ1-2; V: TRBV12-5; size: -; D: -; length: 12
DNA: TGCAGCGTTGATGTGGGGGTGAACACTGAAGCTTTCTTT; CDR3: CSVDVGVNTEAFF; J: TRBJ1-1; V: TRBV29-1; size: -; D: -; length: 13
DNA: TGTGCCAGCAGTGTCGACCCCACAGATACGCAGTATTTT; CDR3: CASSVDPTDTQYF; J: TRBJ2-3; V: TRBV2; size: few; D: -; length: 13
DNA: TGTGCCAGCTGCGGGGGGGATTTGAACACTGAAGCTTTCTTT; CDR3: CASCGGDLNTEAFF; J: TRBJ1-1; V: TRBV12-3/TRBV12-4; size: -; D: -; length: 14
DNA: TGTGCCAGCAGCTTACTTTGGACACCCGAGCTGTTTTTT; CDR3: CASSLLWTPELFF; J: TRBJ2-2; V: TRBV7-2; size: -; D: -; length: 13
DNA: TGTGCCAGCAGTGTGACGGAGACCCAGTACTTC; CDR3: CASSVTETQYF; J: TRBJ2-5; V: TRBV5-8; size: few; D: -; length: 11
DNA: TGCGCCAGCAGCTTGAAGGACAACACTGAAGCTTTCTTT; CDR3: CASSLKDNTEAFF; J: TRBJ1-1; V: TRBV5-1; size: -; D: -; length: 13
DNA: TGTGCCAGCAGCTGGGAGACAGGGGGAACCGGGGAGCTGTTTTTT; CDR3: CASSWETGGTGELFF; J: TRBJ2-2; V: TRBV11-2; size: -; D: TRBD1; length: 15
DNA: TGTGCCAGCAGCTTTGCACTAAGGGCTCTGAACACTGAAGCTTTCTTT; CDR3: CASSFALRALNTEAFF; J: TRBJ1-1; V: TRBV5-8; size: many; D: -; length: 16
DNA: TGTGCCTCCGCCAGAACGAACACTGAAGCTTTCTTT; CDR3: CASARTNTEAFF; J: TRBJ1-1; V: TRBV30; size: -; D: -; length: 12
DNA: TGTGCCAGCATGAGTCTGGGGTTGAACACTGAAGCTTTCTTT; CDR3: CASMSLGLNTEAFF; J: TRBJ1-1; V: TRBV6-2/TRBV6-3; size: few; D: -; length: 14
DNA: TGTGCCAGCAGTTTGGTGAGGGCTTTCTTT; CDR3: CASSLVRAFF; J: TRBJ1-1; V: TRBV12-3/TRBV12-4; size: -; D: -; length: 10
DNA: TGCAGCGTTGAACTAGCGGGGGATACGCAGTATTTT; CDR3: CSVELAGDTQYF; J: TRBJ2-3; V: TRBV29-1; size: -; D: TRBD2; length: 12
DNA: TGTGCCAGCAGCTTATCAGGGGGAGGCAACACCATATATTTT; CDR3: CASSLSGGGNTIYF; J: TRBJ1-3; V: TRBV7-2; size: many; D: TRBD1; length: 14
DNA: TGTGCCAGCACCTCGAACGGGGTCGCCGGGGAGCTGTTTTTT; CDR3: CASTSNGVAGELFF; J: TRBJ2-2; V: TRBV7-8; size: -; D: -; length: 14
DNA: TGTGCCAGCAGTCTCGGACAGGCGGAGACCCAGTACTTC; CDR3: CASSLGQAETQYF; J: TRBJ2-5; V: TRBV12-3/TRBV12-4; size: -; D: TRBD1; length: 13
DNA: TGTGCCAGCAGCTTCGACAGGGGGAATTCACCCCTCCACTTT; CDR3: CASSFDRGNSPLHF; J: TRBJ1-6; V: TRBV5-4; size: once; D: TRBD1; length: 14
DNA: TGTGCCAGCAGTGATGGACTCAACTCCTACAATGAGCAGTTCTTC; CDR3: CASSDGLNSYNEQFF; J: TRBJ2-1; V: TRBV25-1; size: -; D: -; length: 15
DNA: TGCAGTGCTAGAACAGGGTTCGACACTGAAGCTTTCTTT; CDR3: CSARTGFDTEAFF; J: TRBJ1-1; V: TRBV20-1; size: -; D: -; length: 13
DNA: TGTGCCAGCACCCCACAGGGCCTGAGGAACACTGAAGCTTTCTTT; CDR3: CASTPQGLRNTEAFF; J: TRBJ1-1; V: TRBV5-5; size: many; D: -; length: 15
DNA: TGTGCCAGCAGCTTAGCGGGGACAGTGCTCTATGGCTACACCTTC; CDR3: CASSLAGTVLYGYTF; J: TRBJ1-2; V: TRBV7-2; size: -; D: TRBD1; length: 15
DNA: TGCAGTGCTAGAGATTGGAGGACCCAAGAGACCCAGTACTTC; CDR3: CSARDWRTQETQYF; J: TRBJ2-5; V: TRBV20-1; size: -; D: -; length: 14
DNA: TGTGCCAGCAGTGAACAGGGGGCGTTGGGCACTGAAGCTTTCTTT; CDR3: CASSEQGALGTEAFF; J: TRBJ1-1; V: TRBV2; size: few; D: TRBD1; length: 15
DNA: TGTGCCAGCAGCCTCGACCCCGGGGATACGCAGTATTTT; CDR3: CASSLDPGDTQYF; J: TRBJ2-3; V: TRBV14; size: few; D: -; length: 13
DNA: TGTGCCAGCAGCCAAGGGTCGAACAATGAGCAGTTCTTC; CDR3: CASSQGSNNEQFF; J: TRBJ2-1; V: TRBV14; size: -; D: -; length: 13
DNA: TGTGCCTGGTCCTTCGGGACAGGAGGGAACTATGGCTACACCTTC; CDR3: CAWSFGTGGNYGYTF; J: TRBJ1-2; V: TRBV30; size: few; D: TRBD1; length: 15
DNA: TGCAGTGCCGGTCCGGGAGGCAATGAGCAGTTCTTC; CDR3: CSAGPGGNEQFF; J: TRBJ2-1; V: TRBV20-1; size: -; D: TRBD2; length: 12
DNA: TGTGCCAGTAGCCTTGATCGGGGCGCCCAGCCCCAGCATTTT; CDR3: CASSLDRGAQPQHF; J: TRBJ1-5; V: TRBV19; size: -; D: -; length: 14
DNA: TGTGCCAGCAGTTTTAGCGGGGAGATGCATATATTCAATGAGCAGTTCTTC; CDR3: CASSFSGEMHIFNEQFF; J: TRBJ2-1; V: TRBV6-2/TRBV6-3; size: -; D: TRBD2; length: 17